Here is one T cell receptor beta chain with its context. Its antigen is as yet unknown. Here immunoSEQ multiplex PCR was the method, and the copy in TCRdb shows in-frame clones only, minus some. The sample consists of some 50,000 clones, about 81% of them appearing once. Trimming pared 0 bases from V and 1 base from J, leaving 9 bases between. Per the germline V gene, CDR1 is SGDLS and CDR2 is YYNGEE. The CDR3 sequence is 15 residues long. The data stem from a study of OX40 agonist ivuxolimab in advanced cancers. As for the study in general: The study treated patients with ivuxolimab, an agonistic anti-OX40 (CD134) antibody. Study outcomes and limitations: Expanded peripheral T cell antigen specificity was not determined. The authors also found low normalized T-cell clonal expansion in some nonresponders.

The sample here was CD4+ or CD8+ T cells sorted from blood, taken in a trial of the OX40 agonist ivuxolimab. The chain carries TRBV9 and TRBJ2-3; no firm D call. The clonotype originates from an adult with an advanced solid tumor such as melanoma, head and neck, liver or kidney cancer. The CDR3 is CASSVGNTGTDTQYF. CDR3 nucleotide sequence: TGTGCCAGCAGCGTAGGTAACACCGGCACAGATACGCAGTATTTT.